This T cell receptor beta chain was obtained from a study of cytomegalovirus exposure and HLA in healthy donors. About the study: Within the Caucasian-associated ancestry cluster were 65% to 85% of the approximately 400 genotyped donors.

PCR involved 60 Vbeta and 13 Jbeta primers. Profiling relied on immunoSEQ multiplex PCR, and the TCRdb table lists in-frame clones only, not all of them. The sample includes around 150,000 clones, 75% to 85% of them seen just once. The donors comprised healthy bone marrow donors. V gave up 6 bases and J gave up 4 bases; unmatched junction bases: 9. This CDR3 spans 15 amino acids. From germline, CDR1 is MGHRA and CDR2 YSYEKL. On this clone itself: Its antigen remains unknown.

Findings and limits, study-wide: Per a later analysis, 18,000 or so TCR beta sequences showed association with HLA alleles at 0.05 false discovery rate. TCR beta V- and J-gene trimming was later associated with a missense DCLRE1C variant.

Sequenced sample: PBMCs. The rearrangement joins TRBV4-1 to TRBJ2-3, with 8 bases fitting TRBD2. The sequence was collected from a male donor in good health and CMV-seronegative. The CDR3 region is CASRPNPGRADTQYF. The DNA for the CDR3 is TGCGCCAGCAGACCTAATCCCGGGAGGGCAGATACGCAGTATTTT.